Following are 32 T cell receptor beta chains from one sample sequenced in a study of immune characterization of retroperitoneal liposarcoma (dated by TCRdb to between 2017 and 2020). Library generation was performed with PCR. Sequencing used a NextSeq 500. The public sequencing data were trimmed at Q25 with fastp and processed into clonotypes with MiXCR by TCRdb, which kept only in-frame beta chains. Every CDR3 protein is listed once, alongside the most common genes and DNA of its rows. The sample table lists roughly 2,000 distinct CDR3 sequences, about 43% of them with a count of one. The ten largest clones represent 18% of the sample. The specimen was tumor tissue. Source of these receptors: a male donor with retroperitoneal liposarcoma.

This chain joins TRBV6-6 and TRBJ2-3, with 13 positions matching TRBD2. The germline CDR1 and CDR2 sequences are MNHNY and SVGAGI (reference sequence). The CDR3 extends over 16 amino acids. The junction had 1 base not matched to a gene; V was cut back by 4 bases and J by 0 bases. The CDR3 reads CASSWGLAGSTDTQYF. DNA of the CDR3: TGTGCCAGCAGTTGGGGACTAGCGGGAAGCACAGATACGCAGTATTTT.

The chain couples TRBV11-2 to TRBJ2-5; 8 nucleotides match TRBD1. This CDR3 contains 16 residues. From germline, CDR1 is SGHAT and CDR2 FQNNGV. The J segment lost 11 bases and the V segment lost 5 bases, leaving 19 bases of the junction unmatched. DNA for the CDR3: TGTGCCAGCAGCCCGTCCGGGACAGGAAGGGGGAATGAGCAGTACTTC. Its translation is CASSPSGTGRGNEQYF.

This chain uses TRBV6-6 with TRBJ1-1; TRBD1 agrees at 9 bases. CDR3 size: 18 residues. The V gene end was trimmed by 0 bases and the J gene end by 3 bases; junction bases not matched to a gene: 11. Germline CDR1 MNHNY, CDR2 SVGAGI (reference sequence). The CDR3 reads CASSYSGGTGRGHTEAFF. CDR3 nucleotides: TGTGCCAGCAGTTACTCGGGGGGGACAGGGAGGGGCCACACTGAAGCTTTCTTT.

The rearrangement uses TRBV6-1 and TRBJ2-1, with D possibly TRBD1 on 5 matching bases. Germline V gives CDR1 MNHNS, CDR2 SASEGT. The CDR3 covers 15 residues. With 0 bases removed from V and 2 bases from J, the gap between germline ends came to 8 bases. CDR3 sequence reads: CASSEALGAYNEQFF. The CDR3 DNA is TGTGCCAGCAGTGAAGCCCTAGGGGCCTACAATGAGCAGTTCTTC.

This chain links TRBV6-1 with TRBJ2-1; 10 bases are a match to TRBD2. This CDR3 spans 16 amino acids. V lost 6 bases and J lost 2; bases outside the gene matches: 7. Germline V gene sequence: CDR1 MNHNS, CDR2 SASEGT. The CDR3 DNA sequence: TGTGCCAGCAGCGAAAGCGGGGGGGCGGCCTACAATGAGCAGTTCTTC. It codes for CASSESGGAAYNEQFF.

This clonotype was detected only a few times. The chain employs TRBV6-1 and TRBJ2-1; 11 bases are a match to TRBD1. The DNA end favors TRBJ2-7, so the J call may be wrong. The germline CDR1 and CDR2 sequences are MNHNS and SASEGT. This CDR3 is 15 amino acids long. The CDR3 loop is CASSDGTGGHNEQYF. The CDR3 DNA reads TGTGCCAGCAGTGATGGGACAGGGGGTCACAATGAGCAGTACTTC.

The CDR3 DNA sequence: TGTGCCACCAGTGATCGTGCGGGAGCGGCCTACAATGAGCAGTTCTTC. Translated: CATSDRAGAAYNEQFF. The chain couples TRBV24-1 to TRBJ2-1; 7 bases agree with TRBD2. The CDR3 is 16 residues long. The V and J ends lost 3 bases and 2 bases, in that order; junction bases with no gene match: 6. Germline assignment: CDR1 KGHDR and CDR2 SFDVKD.

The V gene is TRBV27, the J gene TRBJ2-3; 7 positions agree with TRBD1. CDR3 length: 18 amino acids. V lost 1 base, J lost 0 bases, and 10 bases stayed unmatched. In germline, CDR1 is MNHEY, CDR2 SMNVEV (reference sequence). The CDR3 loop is CASSLYDIGGSSTDTQYF. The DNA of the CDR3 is TGTGCCAGCAGTTTATACGACATAGGGGGCTCTAGCACAGATACGCAGTATTTT.

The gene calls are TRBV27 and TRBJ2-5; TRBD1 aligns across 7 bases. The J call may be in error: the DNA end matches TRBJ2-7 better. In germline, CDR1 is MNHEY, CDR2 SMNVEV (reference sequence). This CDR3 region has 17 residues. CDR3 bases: TGTGCCAGCAGTCGACCCCCGCTATCCGGGACAGATTACGAGCAGTACTTC. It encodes CASSRPPLSGTDYEQYF.

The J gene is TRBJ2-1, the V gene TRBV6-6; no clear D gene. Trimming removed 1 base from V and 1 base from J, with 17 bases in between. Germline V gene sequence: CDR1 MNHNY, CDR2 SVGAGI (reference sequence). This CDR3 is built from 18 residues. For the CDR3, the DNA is TGTGCCAGCAGTTACTACGCTGACCTCCCCGGGTCCTACAATGAGCAGTTCTTC. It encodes CASSYYADLPGSYNEQFF.

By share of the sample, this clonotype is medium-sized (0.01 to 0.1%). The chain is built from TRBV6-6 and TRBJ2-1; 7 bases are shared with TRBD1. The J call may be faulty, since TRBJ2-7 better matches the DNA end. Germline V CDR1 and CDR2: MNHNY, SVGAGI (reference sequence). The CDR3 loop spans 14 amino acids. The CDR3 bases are TGTGCCAGCAGGGGGACAGACACGTTCCCCGAGCAGTACTTC. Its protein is CASRGTDTFPEQYF.

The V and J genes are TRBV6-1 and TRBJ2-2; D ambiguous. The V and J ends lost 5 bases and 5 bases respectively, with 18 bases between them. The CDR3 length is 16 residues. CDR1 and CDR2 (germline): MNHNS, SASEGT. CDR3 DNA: TGTGCCAGCAGTTTCCAAGCCTATCTGGCGACCGGGGAGCTGTTTTTT. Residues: CASSFQAYLATGELFF.

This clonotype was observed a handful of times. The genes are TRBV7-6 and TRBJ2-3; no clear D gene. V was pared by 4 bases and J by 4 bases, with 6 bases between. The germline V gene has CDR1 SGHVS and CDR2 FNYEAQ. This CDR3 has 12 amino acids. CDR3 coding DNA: TGTGCCAGCAGCTCAGCGTCAGATACGCAGTATTTT. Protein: CASSSASDTQYF.

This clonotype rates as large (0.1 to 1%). The CDR3 DNA reads as TGTGCCAGTAGCCGGGGACTAGCGGGAGGGCCGGGTGAGCAGTACTTC. Residues: CASSRGLAGGPGEQYF. The chain is built from TRBV6-4 and TRBJ2-5; 16 nucleotides line up with TRBD2. Losses at the gene ends were 9 bases for V and 11 bases for J; bases not matched to a gene: 15. Germline CDR1 reads MRHNA; CDR2 reads SNTAGT. The length of the CDR3 is 16 residues.

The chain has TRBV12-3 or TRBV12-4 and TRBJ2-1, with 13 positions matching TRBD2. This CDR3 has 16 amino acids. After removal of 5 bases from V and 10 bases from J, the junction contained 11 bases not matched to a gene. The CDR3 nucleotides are TGTGCCAGCAGTCCCACGACTAGCGGGAGGTTATACGAGCAGTTCTTC. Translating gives CASSPTTSGRLYEQFF.

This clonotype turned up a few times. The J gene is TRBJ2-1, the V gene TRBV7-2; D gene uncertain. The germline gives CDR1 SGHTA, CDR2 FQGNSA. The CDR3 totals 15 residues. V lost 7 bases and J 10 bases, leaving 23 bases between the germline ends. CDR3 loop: CASTMALGPYYEQFF. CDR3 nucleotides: TGTGCCAGCACCATGGCCCTCGGGCCCTACTACGAGCAGTTCTTC.

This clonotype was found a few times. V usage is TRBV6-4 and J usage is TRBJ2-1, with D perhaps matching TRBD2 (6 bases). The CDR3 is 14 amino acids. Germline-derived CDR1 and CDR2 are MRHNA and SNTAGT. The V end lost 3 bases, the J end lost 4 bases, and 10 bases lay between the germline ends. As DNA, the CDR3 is TGTGCCAGCAGTGAGGAGGGCGGATACAATGAGCAGTTCTTC. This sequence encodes CASSEEGGYNEQFF.

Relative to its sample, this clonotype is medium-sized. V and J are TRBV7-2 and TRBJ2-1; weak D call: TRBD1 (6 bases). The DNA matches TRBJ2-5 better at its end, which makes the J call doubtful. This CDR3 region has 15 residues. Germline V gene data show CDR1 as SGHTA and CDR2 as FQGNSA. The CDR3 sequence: CASSLGGHQGETQYF. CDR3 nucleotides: TGTGCCAGCAGCTTAGGGGGACATCAAGGGGAGACCCAGTACTTC.

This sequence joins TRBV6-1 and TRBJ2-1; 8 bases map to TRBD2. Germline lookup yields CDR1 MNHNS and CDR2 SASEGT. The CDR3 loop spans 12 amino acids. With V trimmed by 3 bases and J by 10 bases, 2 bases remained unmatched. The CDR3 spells CASSDPGGEQFF. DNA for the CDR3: TGTGCCAGCAGTGACCCGGGGGGGGAGCAGTTCTTC.

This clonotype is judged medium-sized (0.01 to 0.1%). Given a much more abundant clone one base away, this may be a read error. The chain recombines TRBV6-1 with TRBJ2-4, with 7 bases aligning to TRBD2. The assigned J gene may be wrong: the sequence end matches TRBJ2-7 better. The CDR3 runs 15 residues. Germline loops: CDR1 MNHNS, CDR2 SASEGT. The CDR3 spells CASSEAGGSSYEQYF. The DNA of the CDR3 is TGTGCCAGCAGTGAAGCGGGAGGGAGCTCCTACGAGCAGTACTTC.

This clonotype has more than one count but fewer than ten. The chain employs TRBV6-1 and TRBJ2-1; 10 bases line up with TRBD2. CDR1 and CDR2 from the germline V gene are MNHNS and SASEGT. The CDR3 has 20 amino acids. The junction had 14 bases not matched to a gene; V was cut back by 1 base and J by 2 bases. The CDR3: CASSEVQSPSGGRTYNEQFF. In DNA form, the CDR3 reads TGTGCCAGCAGTGAAGTTCAAAGCCCTAGCGGGGGACGTACCTACAATGAGCAGTTCTTC.

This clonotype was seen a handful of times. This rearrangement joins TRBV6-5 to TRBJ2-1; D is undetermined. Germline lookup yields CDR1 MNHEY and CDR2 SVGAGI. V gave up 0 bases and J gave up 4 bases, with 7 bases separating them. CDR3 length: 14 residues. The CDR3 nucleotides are TGTGCCAGCAGTTACTCGAGTAATTACAATGAGCAGTTCTTC. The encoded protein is CASSYSSNYNEQFF.

The chain's CDR3 is CASSPTTSGVYNEQFF. Written as DNA, the CDR3 is TGTGCCAGCAGTCCCACTACTAGCGGGGTCTACAATGAGCAGTTCTTC. This chain links TRBV27 with TRBJ2-1, with TRBD2 matching 10 bases. CDR3 length: 16 amino acids. J lost 3 bases, V lost 5 bases, and 7 bases had no gene match. From germline, CDR1 is MNHEY and CDR2 SMNVEV (reference sequence).

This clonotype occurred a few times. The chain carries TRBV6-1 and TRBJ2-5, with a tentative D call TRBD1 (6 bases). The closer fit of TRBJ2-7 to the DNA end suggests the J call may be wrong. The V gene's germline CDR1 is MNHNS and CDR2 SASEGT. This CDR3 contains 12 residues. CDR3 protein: CASSLTGYEQYF. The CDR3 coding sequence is TGTGCCAGCAGCCTTACAGGGTACGAGCAGTACTTC.

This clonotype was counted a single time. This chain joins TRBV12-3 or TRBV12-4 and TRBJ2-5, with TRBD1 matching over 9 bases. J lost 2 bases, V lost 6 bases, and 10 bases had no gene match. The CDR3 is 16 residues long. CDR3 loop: CASSRTGVPQQETQYF. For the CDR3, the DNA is TGTGCCAGCAGCCGGACAGGGGTCCCCCAACAAGAGACCCAGTACTTC.

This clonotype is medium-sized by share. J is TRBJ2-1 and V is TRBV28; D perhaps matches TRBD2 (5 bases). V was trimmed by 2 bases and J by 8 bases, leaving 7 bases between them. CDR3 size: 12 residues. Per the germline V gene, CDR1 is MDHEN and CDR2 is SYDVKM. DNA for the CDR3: TGTGCCAGCAGTTTAAAGGACTATGAGCAGTTCTTC. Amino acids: CASSLKDYEQFF.

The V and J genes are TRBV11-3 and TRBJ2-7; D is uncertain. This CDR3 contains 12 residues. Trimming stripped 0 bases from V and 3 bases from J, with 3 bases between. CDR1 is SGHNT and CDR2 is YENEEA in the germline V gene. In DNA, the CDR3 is TGTGCCAGCAGCTTAGAGGGCTACGAGCAGTACTTC. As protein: CASSLEGYEQYF.

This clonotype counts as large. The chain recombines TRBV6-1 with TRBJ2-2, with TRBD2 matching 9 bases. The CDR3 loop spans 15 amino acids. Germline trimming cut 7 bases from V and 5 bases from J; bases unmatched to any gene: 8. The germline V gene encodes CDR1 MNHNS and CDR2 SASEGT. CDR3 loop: CASTRLAGNTGELFF. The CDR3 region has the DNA TGTGCCAGCACCAGGCTAGCGGGAAATACCGGGGAGCTGTTTTTT.

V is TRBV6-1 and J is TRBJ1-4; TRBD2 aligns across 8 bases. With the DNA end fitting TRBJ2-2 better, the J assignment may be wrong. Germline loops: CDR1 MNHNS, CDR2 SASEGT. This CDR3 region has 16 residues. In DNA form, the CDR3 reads TGTGCCAGCAGCCAACTAGCGGCCTCGAACACCGGGGAGCTGTTTTTT. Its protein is CASSQLAASNTGELFF.

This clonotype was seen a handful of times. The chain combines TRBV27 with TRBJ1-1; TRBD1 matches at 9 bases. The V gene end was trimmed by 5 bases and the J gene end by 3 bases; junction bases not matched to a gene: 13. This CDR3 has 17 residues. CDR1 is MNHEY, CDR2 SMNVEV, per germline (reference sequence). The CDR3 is CASSPAGTGIKDTEAFF. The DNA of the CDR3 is TGTGCCAGCAGTCCCGCCGGGACAGGGATTAAAGACACTGAAGCTTTCTTT.

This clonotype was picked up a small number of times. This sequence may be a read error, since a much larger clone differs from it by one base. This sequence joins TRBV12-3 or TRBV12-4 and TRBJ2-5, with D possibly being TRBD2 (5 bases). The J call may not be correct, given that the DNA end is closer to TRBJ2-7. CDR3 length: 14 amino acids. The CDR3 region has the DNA TGTGCCAGCAGCGTGGCTGGACTCTCCTACGAGCAGTACTTC. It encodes CASSVAGLSYEQYF.

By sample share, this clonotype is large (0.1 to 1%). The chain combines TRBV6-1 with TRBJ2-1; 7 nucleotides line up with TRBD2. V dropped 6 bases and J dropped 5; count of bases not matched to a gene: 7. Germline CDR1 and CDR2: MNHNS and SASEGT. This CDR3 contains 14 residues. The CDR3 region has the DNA TGTGCCAGCAGCTTTAGCGGGCTGAACAATGAGCAGTTCTTC. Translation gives CASSFSGLNNEQFF.